Shown below are 31 T cell receptor beta chains from a single sample sequenced in a study of blood T cell repertoires in COVID-19. Measured with immunoSEQ multiplex PCR; TCRdb has only the in-frame clones, and not every one. The table records about 160,000 clones, approximately 92% of them present only once. Sequenced material: peripheral blood. The receptor source for this set is a man aged 25-40 years with COVID-19, enrolled during active disease.

This chain uses TRBV5-1 with TRBJ1-6; 7 nucleotides match TRBD1. CDR1 SGHRS and CDR2 YFSETQ come from the germline V gene. The trim removed 2 bases at V and 0 bases at J, leaving 5 bases unmatched. The length of the CDR3 is 17 residues. The CDR3 nucleotides read TGCGCCAGCAGCTTCCTGACAGGGAGCTCCTATAATTCACCCCTCCACTTT. Translated, it gives CASSFLTGSSYNSPLHF.

The V and J genes are TRBV11-3 and TRBJ2-1, with TRBD2 matching 11 bases. The germline gives CDR1 SGHNT, CDR2 YENEEA. This CDR3 spans 16 amino acids. The V segment lost 6 bases and the J segment 8 bases; nucleotides outside the gene matches: 12. The CDR3 sequence: CASSPNLAGGKDEQFF. DNA of the CDR3: TGTGCCAGCAGTCCTAATCTAGCGGGAGGAAAGGATGAGCAGTTCTTC.

The chain is built from TRBV7-9 and TRBJ1-1, with D possibly being TRBD1 (5 bases). The CDR3 has 14 residues. The V gene lost 3 bases and the J gene lost 4 bases, with 12 bases spanning the gap. Germline values: CDR1 SEHNR, CDR2 FQNEAQ (reference sequence). The CDR3 protein is CASSFRDLSTEAFF. Here the CDR3 DNA reads TGTGCCAGCAGCTTCAGGGATTTGAGCACTGAAGCTTTCTTT.

The V call is TRBV18, the J call TRBJ2-7, with TRBD1 as a possible D gene (7 bases). CDR3 length: 15 amino acids. V was shortened by 2 bases and J by 4 bases, with 15 bases between the two germline ends. Germline V CDR1 and CDR2: KGHSH, LQKENI. The CDR3 protein is CASSPTGGGGYEQYF. CDR3 bases: TGTGCCAGCTCACCAACCGGAGGGGGCGGATACGAGCAGTACTTC. The entire variable domain, with the rest obtained from reference TRBV18 and TRBJ2-7, is as follows: NAGVMQNPRHLVRRRGQEARLRCSPMKGHSHVYWYRQLPEEGLKFMVYLQKENIIDESGMPKERFSAEFPKEGPSILRIQQVVRGDSAAYFCASSPTGGGGYEQYFGPGTRLTVT.

The chain recombines TRBV7-2 with TRBJ1-2; D unresolved. CDR1 and CDR2 from the germline V gene are SGHTA and FQGNSA. V gave up 2 bases and J gave up 2 bases, with 12 bases separating them. There are 15 residues in the CDR3. The CDR3 region is CASSLRPGGNYGYTF. In nucleotides, the CDR3 is TGTGCCAGCAGCTTAAGGCCGGGTGGGAACTATGGCTACACCTTC.

The chain uses TRBV25-1 and TRBJ2-2; 10 bases agree with TRBD2. Germline trimming cut 1 base from V and 7 bases from J; bases unmatched to any gene: 6. CDR1 is MGHDK, CDR2 SYGVNS, per germline. The CDR3 length is 16 residues. The chain's CDR3 is CASSEFTSGENGELFF. In DNA, the CDR3 is TGTGCCAGCAGTGAATTTACTAGCGGGGAAAACGGGGAGCTGTTTTTT.

The chain links TRBV19 to TRBJ2-1, with 7 positions matching TRBD1. Trimming at V came to 0 bases and at J to 13 bases, leaving 6 bases not matched to a gene. The CDR3 runs to 13 residues. Germline V gives CDR1 LNHDA, CDR2 SQIVND (reference sequence). CDR3 protein: CASSIDGRQGQFF. The CDR3 DNA follows: TGTGCCAGTAGTATAGACGGCAGACAGGGACAGTTCTTC.

This chain connects TRBV30 to TRBJ2-2, with 12 bases matching TRBD2. The germline V gene has CDR1 GTSNPN and CDR2 SVGIG (reference sequence). With 5 bases clipped from V and 5 bases from J, the junction kept 6 bases outside the gene matches. The CDR3 runs 15 residues. The CDR3 loop is CAWASGRARTGELFF. CDR3 DNA sequence: TGTGCCTGGGCTAGCGGGAGGGCCCGAACCGGGGAGCTGTTTTTT. The whole variable domain, remainder taken from reference TRBV30 and TRBJ2-2, is SQTIHQWPATLVQPVGSPLSLECTVEGTSNPNLYWYRQAAGRGLQLLFYSVGIGQISSEVPQNLSASRPQDRQFILSSKKLLLSDSGFYLCAWASGRARTGELFFGEGSRLTVL.

The chain combines TRBV14 with TRBJ2-5; the D gene is possibly TRBD2 (5 bases). Trimming removed 2 bases from V and 4 bases from J, with 14 bases in between. Germline V CDR1 and CDR2: SGHDN, FVKESK. The CDR3 sequence is 15 residues long. CDR3 sequence (DNA): TGTGCCAGCAGCCAAAATACAGCTCGGGGAGAGACCCAGTACTTC. Translated: CASSQNTARGETQYF.

J is TRBJ1-1 and V is TRBV30; D remains unclear. Germline V gives CDR1 GTSNPN, CDR2 SVGIG (reference sequence). V was shortened by 0 bases and J by 4 bases, with 9 bases between the two germline ends. The CDR3 spans 13 residues. The chain's CDR3 is CAWSVADFTEAFF. The CDR3 DNA reads TGTGCCTGGAGTGTGGCGGATTTCACTGAAGCTTTCTTT.

The genes are TRBV19 and TRBJ1-6, with 9 bases lining up with TRBD1. The V gene's germline CDR1 is LNHDA and CDR2 SQIVND (reference sequence). This CDR3 is built from 15 residues. V gave up 6 bases and J gave up 6 bases; unmatched junction bases: 6. CDR3 residues: CASRDGQGINSPLHF. CDR3 nucleotide sequence: TGTGCCAGTAGGGATGGACAGGGGATTAATTCACCCCTCCACTTT.

The DNA for the CDR3 is TGTGCCAGCAGCTCAACCAGGGGGCCCGGTGAGACCCAGTACTTC. Protein sequence: CASSSTRGPGETQYF. This rearrangement joins TRBV7-2 to TRBJ2-5; 8 bases fit TRBD1. Germline-derived CDR1 and CDR2 are SGHTA and FQGNSA. The CDR3 contains 15 residues. The V segment lost 4 bases and the J segment 5 bases; nucleotides outside the gene matches: 9.

The chain carries TRBV27 and TRBJ1-4, with 7 bases fitting TRBD1. The junction had 10 bases not matched to a gene; V was cut back by 5 bases and J by 10 bases. This CDR3 is 14 amino acids long. CDR1 is MNHEY and CDR2 is SMNVEV in the germline V gene (reference sequence). Here the CDR3 reads CASSLRQGRGKLFF. CDR3 nucleotides: TGTGCCAGCAGTCTAAGACAGGGACGGGGAAAACTGTTTTTT. The entire variable domain, with the rest obtained from reference TRBV27 and TRBJ1-4, is as follows: EAQVTQNPRYLITVTGKKLTVTCSQNMNHEYMSWYRQDPGLGLRQIYYSMNVEVTDKGDVPEGYKVSRKEKRNFPLILESPSPNQTSLYFCASSLRQGRGKLFFGSGTQLSVL.

V usage is TRBV29-1 and J usage is TRBJ2-3; D is unclear. The CDR3 runs to 14 residues. Germline-derived CDR1 and CDR2 are SQVTM and ANQGSEA. V lost 6 bases and J lost 6, with 19 bases in between. The CDR3 here is CSVLPALSRDTQYF. DNA for the CDR3: TGCAGCGTACTCCCGGCCCTGTCTAGGGATACGCAGTATTTT.

The chain uses TRBV4-3 and TRBJ2-5, with 12 bases that match TRBD2. CDR1 is LGHNA and CDR2 is YSLEER in the germline V gene. This CDR3 comprises 17 residues. After removal of 1 base from V and 9 bases from J, the junction contained 12 bases not matched to a gene. The CDR3, as DNA: TGCGCCAGCAGCCAAGGGACTAGCGGGGCGTTAATGGGGGCCCAGTACTTC. Translation gives CASSQGTSGALMGAQYF.

CDR3 sequence (DNA): TGTGCCAGCAGCCCGACTAGTTTGTACAATGAGCAGTTCTTC. Translated, it gives CASSPTSLYNEQFF. The gene calls are TRBV9 and TRBJ2-1, with D possibly TRBD2 on 6 matching bases. Trimming took off 4 bases at V and 4 bases at J, with 12 bases between the two ends. Germline V gene sequence: CDR1 SGDLS, CDR2 YYNGEE. CDR3 length equals 14 residues. Full variable domain (remainder filled in from reference TRBV9 and TRBJ2-1): DSGVTQTPKHLITATGQRVTLRCSPRSGDLSVYWYQQSLDQGLQFLIQYYNGEERAKGNILERFSAQQFPDLHSELNLSSLELGDSALYFCASSPTSLYNEQFFGPGTRLTVL.

This clone was counted only a few times. V is TRBV10-3 and J is TRBJ2-1; TRBD2 agrees at 7 bases. Germline loops: CDR1 ENHRY, CDR2 SYGVKD. With 3 bases clipped from V and 4 bases from J, the junction kept 9 bases outside the gene matches. The CDR3 has 16 amino acids. The CDR3: CAISDGRLAEYNEQFF. In DNA form, the CDR3 reads TGTGCCATCAGTGACGGTAGGCTAGCGGAATACAATGAGCAGTTCTTC.

The chain combines TRBV6-5 with TRBJ2-5; a weak D match, TRBD1 (5 bases). From germline, CDR1 is MNHEY and CDR2 SVGAGI. The CDR3 loop spans 10 amino acids. The V end lost 7 bases, the J end lost 5 bases, and 5 bases lay between the germline ends. The CDR3 region has the DNA TGTGCCAGCAAGGGGGAGACCCAGTACTTC. Translated: CASKGETQYF.

The chain recombines TRBV4-1 with TRBJ1-5, with D possibly matching TRBD1 (6 bases). This CDR3 contains 13 residues. Trimming took off 5 bases at V and 4 bases at J, with 9 bases between the two ends. Germline assignment: CDR1 MGHRA and CDR2 YSYEKL. CDR3 sequence: CASSWDTNQPQHF. The CDR3 nucleotides are TGCGCCAGCAGCTGGGACACGAATCAGCCCCAGCATTTT.

The chain joins TRBV5-1 to TRBJ2-3; 8 bases map to TRBD1. This CDR3 has 16 amino acids. CDR1 and CDR2 (germline): SGHRS, YFSETQ. The V segment lost 0 bases and the J segment 4 bases; nucleotides outside the gene matches: 7. CDR3 protein: CASSLGDRLISDTQYF. The CDR3 nucleotides read TGCGCCAGCAGCTTGGGGGACAGGTTGATTTCAGATACGCAGTATTTT.

The J gene is TRBJ2-2, the V gene TRBV6-4; 11 positions match TRBD2. The germline gives CDR1 MRHNA, CDR2 SNTAGT. This CDR3 is built from 17 residues. V trimming: 0 bases; J trimming: 4 bases; junction bases outside the gene matches: 4. CDR3 in amino acids: CASSDSNSGGATGELFF. The CDR3 DNA reads TGTGCCAGCAGTGACTCGAATAGCGGGGGGGCCACCGGGGAGCTGTTTTTT.

This rearrangement joins TRBV9 to TRBJ1-2, with D possibly being TRBD1 (6 bases). V lost 0 bases and J 5 bases, leaving 17 bases between the germline ends. CDR1 SGDLS and CDR2 YYNGEE come from the germline V gene. The CDR3 has 16 amino acids. The DNA for the CDR3 is TGTGCCAGCAGCGTAGCTCGGGGGGGCGGGAGTTATGGCTACACCTTC. Translation: CASSVARGGGSYGYTF.

CDR3 in amino acids: CATSGQLADSYNEQFF. Here the CDR3 DNA reads TGTGCCACCAGTGGACAACTAGCCGACTCCTACAATGAGCAGTTCTTC. The gene calls are TRBV24-1 and TRBJ2-1; possibly TRBD2 for D (6 bases). The CDR3 spans 16 residues. V was clipped by 5 bases and J by 0 bases, with 13 bases between them. Germline V lookup: CDR1 KGHDR, CDR2 SFDVKD.

V and J are TRBV4-3 and TRBJ1-4; 7 nucleotides match TRBD1. V gave up 7 bases and J gave up 7 bases; unmatched junction bases: 9. Germline V gives CDR1 LGHNA, CDR2 YSLEER. This CDR3 spans 14 amino acids. The CDR3 DNA sequence: TGCGCCAGCACCTCGACAGGGCTGACTGAAAAACTGTTTTTT. Protein product: CASTSTGLTEKLFF.

The chain uses TRBV7-9 and TRBJ2-3, with 11 bases aligning to TRBD1. CDR1 SEHNR and CDR2 FQNEAQ come from the germline V gene (reference sequence). The V and J ends lost 5 bases and 4 bases, in that order; junction bases with no gene match: 2. This CDR3 comprises 14 residues. The CDR3 coding sequence is TGTGCCAGCAGCCAGGGACAGGGGGCAGATACGCAGTATTTT. Its translation: CASSQGQGADTQYF.

This chain links TRBV24-1 with TRBJ2-3, with a tentative D call TRBD1 (6 bases). This CDR3 comprises 15 residues. Germline values: CDR1 KGHDR, CDR2 SFDVKD. V lost 3 bases to trimming and J lost 3 bases, with 12 bases between them. The CDR3 DNA follows: TGTGCCACCAGTGATGGTCCAGGGGCTACAGATACGCAGTATTTT. Its protein product is CATSDGPGATDTQYF.

The gene calls are TRBV3-1 (or the pseudogene TRBV3-2) and TRBJ2-7, with D tentatively TRBD2 (7 bases). Trimming stripped 1 base from V and 0 bases from J, with 13 bases between. This CDR3 is 16 amino acids long. Germline V gene data show CDR1 as LGHDT and CDR2 as YNNKEL (reference sequence). The CDR3 loop is CASSQGGGALSYEQYF. CDR3 bases: TGTGCCAGCAGCCAAGGAGGGGGGGCCCTCTCCTACGAGCAGTACTTC.

The rearrangement links TRBV4-2 to TRBJ1-2; 9 bases are a match to TRBD1. The CDR3 extends over 17 amino acids. The ends lost 4 bases at V and 7 bases at J; junction bases unmatched: 16. Germline loops: CDR1 LGHNA, CDR2 YNFKEQ. The CDR3 coding sequence is TGTGCCAGCAGCCTCCGGACAGGGGAAACGAGGGCGTTTGGCTACACCTTC. This gives the protein CASSLRTGETRAFGYTF.

The chain employs TRBV24-1 and TRBJ2-7; 10 nucleotides match TRBD1. The CDR3 covers 14 residues. Germline-derived CDR1 and CDR2 are KGHDR and SFDVKD. V gave up 9 bases and J gave up 0 bases; unmatched junction bases: 4. DNA for the CDR3: TGTGCCACCGAGGGGACAGGGGACTCCTACGAGCAGTACTTC. It is translated as CATEGTGDSYEQYF.

V is TRBV5-1 and J is TRBJ2-2; TRBD1 matches 8 bases. Germline trimming cut 3 bases from V and 1 base from J; bases unmatched to any gene: 2. Germline lookup yields CDR1 SGHRS and CDR2 YFSETQ. This CDR3 is 15 amino acids long. The CDR3 here is CASSWGTGNTGELFF. The CDR3 DNA reads as TGCGCCAGCAGCTGGGGGACAGGGAACACCGGGGAGCTGTTTTTT.

The chain has TRBV10-3 and TRBJ1-1, with 7 bases lining up with TRBD1. This CDR3 has 13 amino acids. J was trimmed by 5 bases and V by 5 bases; bases with no gene match: 5. Germline V gene lookup returns CDR1 ENHRY and CDR2 SYGVKD. Here the CDR3 reads CAISRQGNTEAFF. DNA for the CDR3: TGTGCCATCAGTAGACAGGGTAATACTGAAGCTTTCTTT.